Listed below are T cell receptor beta chains from one sample, sequenced in a study of T cell changes during pregnancy in multiple sclerosis. Sequencing was performed with immunoSEQ multiplex PCR; in TCRdb, only in-frame clones are kept and a portion is missing. Of around 52,000 clones listed, 92% are singletons. Specimen: CD4+ T cells from peripheral blood mononuclear cells, collected in the second trimester of pregnancy. All receptors derive from a female donor with multiple sclerosis, enrolled in a pregnancy study. The CDR3 runs from the conserved cysteine through the conserved F or W. Fields, in order: CDR3 length, V gene, clone size, D gene, J gene, CDR3 DNA, CDR3 protein. The D gene is left open where the match is weak. Clone size is stated in some rows and not others, as once, few, many or a class when expanded.

16	TRBV7-3	.	TRBD2	TRBJ2-1	TGTGCCAGCAGCCTAGGGACTAGCGGGGGATTCAATGAGCAGTTCTTC	CASSLGTSGGFNEQFF
14	TRBV5-6	.	TRBD1	TRBJ1-1	TGTGCCAGCAGTTACAGGGGGCGAGGCACTGAAGCTTTCTTT	CASSYRGRGTEAFF
15	TRBV6-5	once	TRBD1	TRBJ1-6	TGTGCCAGCAGCCGGGACAGGGGTCCCCATTCACCCCTCCACTTT	CASSRDRGPHSPLHF
19	TRBV6-1	.	TRBD2	TRBJ2-1	TGTGCCAGCAGTGAAGTAGCCGGGGCGAGGCTAGCGGGAGACGGGGAGCAGTTCTTC	CASSEVAGARLAGDGEQFF
16	TRBV15	.	TRBD2	TRBJ2-3	TGTGCCACCAGCAACCCGACTAGCGGGGGGACAGATACGCAGTATTTT	CATSNPTSGGTDTQYF
14	TRBV5-5	once	.	TRBJ1-2	TGTGCCAGCAGCTTGCAACCCCTAGACTATGGCTACACCTTC	CASSLQPLDYGYTF
16	TRBV7-9	.	TRBD2	TRBJ2-3	TGTGCCAGCGGACTAGCGGGGGGGATGAGCACAGATACGCAGTATTTT	CASGLAGGMSTDTQYF
13	TRBV27	.	.	TRBJ1-2	TGTGCCAGCAGTTTACAGGGGCTGGATGGCTACACCTTC	CASSLQGLDGYTF
14	TRBV19	.	.	TRBJ1-4	TGTGCCAGTAGTATAGTGTTGGAGAATGAAAAACTGTTTTTT	CASSIVLENEKLFF
15	TRBV9	.	.	TRBJ1-4	TGTGCCAGCAGCCCACGGGGGGGCACTAATGAAAAACTGTTTTTT	CASSPRGGTNEKLFF
13	TRBV29-1	.	TRBD1	TRBJ2-7	TGCAGCGTTCTGGGACAGAGTGTCTACGAGCAGTACTTC	CSVLGQSVYEQYF
13	TRBV5-6	.	.	TRBJ2-3	TGTGCCAGCAGCCCGGGATTCACAGATACGCAGTATTTT	CASSPGFTDTQYF
15	TRBV29-1	.	TRBD1	TRBJ2-2	TGCAGCGTTGCCTGGGACAGCTGGAACACCGGGGAGCTGTTTTTT	CSVAWDSWNTGELFF
15	TRBV19	.	TRBD1	TRBJ2-3	TGTGCCAGTACGCGCGGGACAGGGTTCGCAGATACGCAGTATTTT	CASTRGTGFADTQYF
13	TRBV7-6	few	.	TRBJ2-5	TGTGCCAGCAGCCTGGACAGTGAAGAGACCCAGTACTTC	CASSLDSEETQYF
16	TRBV19	.	TRBD2	TRBJ2-3	TGTGCCAGTAGTATAGATCTAGCGGGGCGCACAGATACGCAGTATTTT	CASSIDLAGRTDTQYF
16	TRBV25-1	.	.	TRBJ2-7	TGTGCCAGCAGTGAATACCGGTTGGGAGGAGCCTACGAGCAGTACTTC	CASSEYRLGGAYEQYF
16	TRBV4-1	.	.	TRBJ2-1	TGCGCCAGCAGCCAAGCTCTCACGTTTGGCGGCAATGAGCAGTTCTTC	CASSQALTFGGNEQFF
15	TRBV21-1	.	.	TRBJ1-2	TGTGCCAGCAGCAAAGACTTAGGGGTTATCTATGGCTACACCTTC	CASSKDLGVIYGYTF
14	TRBV11-2	.	.	TRBJ1-2	TGTGCCAGCAGCCCCCTACGGGGGGGGTCTGGCTACACCTTC	CASSPLRGGSGYTF
15	TRBV2	.	.	TRBJ2-3	TGTGCCAGCAGTGAGGGGACACCTTCCACAGATACGCAGTATTTT	CASSEGTPSTDTQYF
14	TRBV6-1	.	.	TRBJ1-1	TGTGCCAGCAGGGACCGGGGAGCCAACACTGAAGCTTTCTTT	CASRDRGANTEAFF
15	TRBV18	.	.	TRBJ2-4	TGTGCCAGCTCCCCCCCTCGACGGGACAACCACATTCAGTACTTC	CASSPPRRDNHIQYF
15	TRBV6-4	.	.	TRBJ2-3	TGTGCCAGCAGTGATCGCGGACTGGGCACAGATACGCAGTATTTT	CASSDRGLGTDTQYF
14	TRBV5-1	once	.	TRBJ2-7	TGCGCCAGCAGCCCACAGGGTAGATCCTACGAGCAGTACTTC	CASSPQGRSYEQYF
16	TRBV30	.	TRBD2	TRBJ2-2	TGTGCCTGGAGTGGTTGGGAGGGTGTGAACACCGGGGAGCTGTTTTTT	CAWSGWEGVNTGELFF
15	TRBV11-2	.	.	TRBJ1-3	TGTGCCAGCAGCTTAGATTCGGGCTCTGGAAACACCATATATTTT	CASSLDSGSGNTIYF
17	TRBV27	.	.	TRBJ2-2	TGTGCCAGCAGGCGGATTTCGAGCCCCACGAACACCGGGGAGCTGTTTTTT	CASRRISSPTNTGELFF
17	TRBV28	once	TRBD1	TRBJ1-2	TGTGCCAGCAGGGCGGGTACAGGGGGCCCCGGGGGTGGTGGCTACACCTTC	CASRAGTGGPGGGGYTF
15	TRBV6-1	.	.	TRBJ1-4	TGTGCCAGCAGTGAAGAACCCCTTCTAAATGAAAAACTGTTTTTT	CASSEEPLLNEKLFF
13	TRBV10-2	.	.	TRBJ1-2	TGCGCCAGCAGTGAGTTCACAGGGTACGGCTACACCTTC	CASSEFTGYGYTF
15	TRBV7-7	.	TRBD2	TRBJ2-1	TGTGCCAGCAGCTTAGAGGCGGGAGGGAGCTATGAGCAGTTCTTC	CASSLEAGGSYEQFF
16	TRBV11-3	.	.	TRBJ2-3	TGTGCCAGCAGCTTAGGGAGCGGGTCTAGCACAGATACGCAGTATTTT	CASSLGSGSSTDTQYF
15	TRBV5-1	.	TRBD2	TRBJ2-5	TGCGCCAGCAGCTTCTTAGCGGGGTGGATGGAGACCCAGTACTTC	CASSFLAGWMETQYF
20	TRBV21-1	.	.	TRBJ2-1	TGTGCCAGCACCCCCGGACCGGGACAGGGGCCCCCGGAGGCTTACAATGAGCAGTTCTTC	CASTPGPGQGPPEAYNEQFF
14	TRBV6-5	.	TRBD2	TRBJ2-3	TGTGCCAGCAAACTAGCGGGAAAAGCGGATACGCAGTATTTT	CASKLAGKADTQYF
13	TRBV2	.	.	TRBJ2-1	TGTGCCAGCATTCCCCTCGGGAGTGGTGAGCAGTTCTTC	CASIPLGSGEQFF
13	TRBV27	.	.	TRBJ1-1	TGTGCCAGCACCCGAGGCGGGAACACTGAAGCTTTCTTT	CASTRGGNTEAFF